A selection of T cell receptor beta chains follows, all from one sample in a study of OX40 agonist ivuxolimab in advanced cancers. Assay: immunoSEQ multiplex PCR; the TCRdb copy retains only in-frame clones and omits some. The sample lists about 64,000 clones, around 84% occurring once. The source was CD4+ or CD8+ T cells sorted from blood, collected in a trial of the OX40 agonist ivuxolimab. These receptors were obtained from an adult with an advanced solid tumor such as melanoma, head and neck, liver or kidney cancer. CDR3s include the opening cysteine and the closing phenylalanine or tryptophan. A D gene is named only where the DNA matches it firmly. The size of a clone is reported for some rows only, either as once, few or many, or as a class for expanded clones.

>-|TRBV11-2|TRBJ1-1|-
TGTGCCAGCAGCTCACCGGGGCGCTCTTTAAACACTGAAGCTTTCTTT
CASSSPGRSLNTEAFF
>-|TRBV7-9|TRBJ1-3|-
TGTGCCAGCAGCTTGCAGGACAGCTATGGAAACACCATATATTTT
CASSLQDSYGNTIYF
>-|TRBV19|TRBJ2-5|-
TGTGCCAGTAGGATAGCGGATCAAGAGACCCAGTACTTC
CASRIADQETQYF
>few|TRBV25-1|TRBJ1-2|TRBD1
TGTGCCAGTCAACCGACAGGGTTTAGCGGCTACACCTTC
CASQPTGFSGYTF
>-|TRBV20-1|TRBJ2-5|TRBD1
TGCAGACTCAACAGGGGAGAGACCCAGTACTTC
CRLNRGETQYF
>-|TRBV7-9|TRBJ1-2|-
TGTGCCAGCAGCTTAGACGCTGCTAACTATGGCTACACCTTC
CASSLDAANYGYTF
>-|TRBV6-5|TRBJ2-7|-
TGTGCCAGCAGTACCGGGACTGGATTCTACGAGCAGTACTTC
CASSTGTGFYEQYF
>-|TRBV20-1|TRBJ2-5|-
TGCAGCCTGCTTGATGGAGAGACCCAGTACTTC
CSLLDGETQYF
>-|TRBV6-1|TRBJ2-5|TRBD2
TGTGCCAGCAGTGGACTAGCGGGGGGGCCAGAGACCCAGTACTTC
CASSGLAGGPETQYF
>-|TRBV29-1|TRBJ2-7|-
TGCAGCGTTGACGCGAGCGGCGACACCTACGAGCAGTACTTC
CSVDASGDTYEQYF
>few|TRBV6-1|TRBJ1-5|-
TGTGCCAGCAATTACGGGAATCAGCCCCAGCATTTT
CASNYGNQPQHF
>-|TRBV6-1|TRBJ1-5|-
TGTGCCAGCAGTGGAGGGGTTTCTGGGCCCCAGCATTTT
CASSGGVSGPQHF
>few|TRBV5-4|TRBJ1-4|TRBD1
TGTGCCAGCAGCCAAGGACAGGGAACTAATGAAAAACTGTTTTTT
CASSQGQGTNEKLFF
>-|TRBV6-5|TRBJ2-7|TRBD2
TGTGCCAGCAGTTACTCGGCCGCGGGAGTCATCTACGAGCAGTACTTC
CASSYSAAGVIYEQYF
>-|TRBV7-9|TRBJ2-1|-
TGTGCCAGCAGCTTAAGAAATGAGCAGTTCTTC
CASSLRNEQFF
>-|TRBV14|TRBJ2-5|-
TGTGCCAGCAGCCAAGATTCGGGCCGAGTTGCCCGTCAGTACTTC
CASSQDSGRVARQYF
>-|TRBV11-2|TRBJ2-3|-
TGTGCCAGCAGCCCCGGTACACTCGGAGATACGCAGTATTTT
CASSPGTLGDTQYF
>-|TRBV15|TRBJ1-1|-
TGTGCCACCAGCAGAGCCCCAGCTCCCACTGAAGCTTTCTTT
CATSRAPAPTEAFF
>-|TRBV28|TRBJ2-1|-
TGTGCCAGCAGTATACTCAGGGGGGGGAATGAGCAGTTCTTC
CASSILRGGNEQFF
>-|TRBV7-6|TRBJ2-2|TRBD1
TGTGCCAGCAGCCAGGGACAGGGAATGAACACCGGGGAGCTGTTTTTT
CASSQGQGMNTGELFF
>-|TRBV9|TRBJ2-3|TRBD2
TGTGCCAGCAGCTCTAGCGGGCTGTACACAGATACGCAGTATTTT
CASSSSGLYTDTQYF
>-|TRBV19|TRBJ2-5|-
TGTGCCAGTAGTATAATGGCGGGGCAAGAGACCCAGTACTTC
CASSIMAGQETQYF
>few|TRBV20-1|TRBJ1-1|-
TGCAGTGCTATGGACAACACTGAAGCTTTCTTT
CSAMDNTEAFF
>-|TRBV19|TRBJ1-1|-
TGTGCCAGTAGCAGACAGTACGGTGAAGCTTTCTTT
CASSRQYGEAFF
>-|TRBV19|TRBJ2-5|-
TGTGCCAGTAGTACTACACGGGGAGAGACCCAGTACTTC
CASSTTRGETQYF
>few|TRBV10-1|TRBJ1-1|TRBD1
TGCGCCAGCGGTCCCGGGACAGCGGCTTTCTTT
CASGPGTAAFF
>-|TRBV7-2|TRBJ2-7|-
TGTGCCAGCAGCTTCGGGAGTTACGAGCAGTACTTC
CASSFGSYEQYF
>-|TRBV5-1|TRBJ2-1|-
TGCGCCAGCAGCTTTCGGGGAGAGGCCTACAATGAGCAGTTCTTC
CASSFRGEAYNEQFF
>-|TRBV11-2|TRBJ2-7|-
TGTGCCAGCAGCTTAGATCGGCAAGCGCAGTACTTC
CASSLDRQAQYF
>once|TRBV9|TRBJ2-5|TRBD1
TGTGCCAGCAGCGTAGGGACAGGTGGCGGGGAGACCCAGTACTTC
CASSVGTGGGETQYF
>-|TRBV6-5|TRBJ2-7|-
TGTGCCAGCAGACGGACACGGGGGAGCGAGCAGTACTTC
CASRRTRGSEQYF